This TCR beta chain was sequenced in a study of Graves' ophthalmopathy and Graves' hyperthyroidism. Patients were diagnosed from clinical symptoms, serum thyroxine, TRAb, thyroid ultrasound and orbital computed tomography. CDR3 regions of TCR beta were amplified from RNA transcripts. HTBI-primed first-round RT-PCR preceded second-round multiplex PCR. TCRdb passed the multiplex PCR reads through MiXCR, listing each CDR3 protein once. This sample has hundreds of thousands of distinct CDR3 sequences, with 15% found just once. This CDR3 is built from 16 residues. Trimming took 10 bases from V and 3 from J; bases not matched to a gene: 14. This clonotype occurred many times.

The clonotype comes from a woman between 18 and 29 years old with stable Graves' hyperthyroidism. The sequencing sample was made of peripheral blood. The chain links TRBV12-3 or TRBV12-4 to TRBJ2-2; the match to TRBD2 covers 7 bases. CDR3: CATSEFGGSYTGELFF. The DNA for the CDR3 is TGTGCCACCTCCGAATTCGGGGGGAGCTACACCGGGGAGCTGTTTTTT.